This T cell receptor beta chain originates from a study of T-cell reconstitution after alpha-beta-depleted transplantation in children. The CDR3 length is 15 residues. V was shortened by 1 base and J by 3 bases, with 13 bases between the two germline ends. CDR1 and CDR2 from the germline V gene are SEHNR and FQNEAQ (reference sequence). Unique molecular identifiers tagged the TCRbeta library. MiXCR, run by TCRdb on the PCR reads, gives a single entry per CDR3 protein. This table has fewer than 450,000 distinct CDR3 sequences, 16% appearing once. The rearrangement links TRBV7-9 to TRBJ2-7; D possibly matches TRBD1 or TRBD2 (5 bases each). This receptor was taken from a male patient between 2 and 10 years old who had a stem cell transplant for acute lymphoblastic leukemia, so the T cells may come from the graft donor. The sequencing used PBMCs, mostly from graft donor cells, collected 360 days after TCRalphabeta/CD19-depleted stem cell transplant. CDR3 amino acids: CASSLGAGTGYEQYF. CDR3 nucleotide sequence: TGTGCCAGCAGCTTAGGGGCAGGGACCGGCTACGAGCAGTACTTC.